This TCR beta chain was sequenced during a study of cytomegalovirus exposure and HLA in healthy donors. In germline, CDR1 is MRHNA, CDR2 SNTAGT. V dropped 0 bases and J dropped 7; count of bases not matched to a gene: 17. There are 18 residues in the CDR3. In the case of this clone: The antigen remains unidentified.

Primers included in the PCR were 60 Vbeta and 13 Jbeta primers. Here immunoSEQ multiplex PCR was the method, and the copy in TCRdb shows in-frame clones only, minus some. The repertoire includes 200,000 to 250,000 clones, 65% to 80% of them detected once, and around 0.2% sits in the top ten. Whole-study results and caveats: The authors reported that TCR beta sequences could predict HLA-A and HLA-B alleles. These predictions were accurate for most subjects in the first cohort. CMV serostatus was the only recorded immune exposure for donors.

The source of this sequence is a girl aged 2 to 9 in good health and CMV-seronegative. The genes are TRBV6-4 and TRBJ1-2; 7 positions agree with TRBD1. Material for sequencing was PBMCs. The CDR3 nucleotides are TGTGCCAGCAGTGACTCGGATTGGAACGTAGGGGGCTTCGGTGGCTACACCTTC. Translation gives CASSDSDWNVGGFGGYTF.